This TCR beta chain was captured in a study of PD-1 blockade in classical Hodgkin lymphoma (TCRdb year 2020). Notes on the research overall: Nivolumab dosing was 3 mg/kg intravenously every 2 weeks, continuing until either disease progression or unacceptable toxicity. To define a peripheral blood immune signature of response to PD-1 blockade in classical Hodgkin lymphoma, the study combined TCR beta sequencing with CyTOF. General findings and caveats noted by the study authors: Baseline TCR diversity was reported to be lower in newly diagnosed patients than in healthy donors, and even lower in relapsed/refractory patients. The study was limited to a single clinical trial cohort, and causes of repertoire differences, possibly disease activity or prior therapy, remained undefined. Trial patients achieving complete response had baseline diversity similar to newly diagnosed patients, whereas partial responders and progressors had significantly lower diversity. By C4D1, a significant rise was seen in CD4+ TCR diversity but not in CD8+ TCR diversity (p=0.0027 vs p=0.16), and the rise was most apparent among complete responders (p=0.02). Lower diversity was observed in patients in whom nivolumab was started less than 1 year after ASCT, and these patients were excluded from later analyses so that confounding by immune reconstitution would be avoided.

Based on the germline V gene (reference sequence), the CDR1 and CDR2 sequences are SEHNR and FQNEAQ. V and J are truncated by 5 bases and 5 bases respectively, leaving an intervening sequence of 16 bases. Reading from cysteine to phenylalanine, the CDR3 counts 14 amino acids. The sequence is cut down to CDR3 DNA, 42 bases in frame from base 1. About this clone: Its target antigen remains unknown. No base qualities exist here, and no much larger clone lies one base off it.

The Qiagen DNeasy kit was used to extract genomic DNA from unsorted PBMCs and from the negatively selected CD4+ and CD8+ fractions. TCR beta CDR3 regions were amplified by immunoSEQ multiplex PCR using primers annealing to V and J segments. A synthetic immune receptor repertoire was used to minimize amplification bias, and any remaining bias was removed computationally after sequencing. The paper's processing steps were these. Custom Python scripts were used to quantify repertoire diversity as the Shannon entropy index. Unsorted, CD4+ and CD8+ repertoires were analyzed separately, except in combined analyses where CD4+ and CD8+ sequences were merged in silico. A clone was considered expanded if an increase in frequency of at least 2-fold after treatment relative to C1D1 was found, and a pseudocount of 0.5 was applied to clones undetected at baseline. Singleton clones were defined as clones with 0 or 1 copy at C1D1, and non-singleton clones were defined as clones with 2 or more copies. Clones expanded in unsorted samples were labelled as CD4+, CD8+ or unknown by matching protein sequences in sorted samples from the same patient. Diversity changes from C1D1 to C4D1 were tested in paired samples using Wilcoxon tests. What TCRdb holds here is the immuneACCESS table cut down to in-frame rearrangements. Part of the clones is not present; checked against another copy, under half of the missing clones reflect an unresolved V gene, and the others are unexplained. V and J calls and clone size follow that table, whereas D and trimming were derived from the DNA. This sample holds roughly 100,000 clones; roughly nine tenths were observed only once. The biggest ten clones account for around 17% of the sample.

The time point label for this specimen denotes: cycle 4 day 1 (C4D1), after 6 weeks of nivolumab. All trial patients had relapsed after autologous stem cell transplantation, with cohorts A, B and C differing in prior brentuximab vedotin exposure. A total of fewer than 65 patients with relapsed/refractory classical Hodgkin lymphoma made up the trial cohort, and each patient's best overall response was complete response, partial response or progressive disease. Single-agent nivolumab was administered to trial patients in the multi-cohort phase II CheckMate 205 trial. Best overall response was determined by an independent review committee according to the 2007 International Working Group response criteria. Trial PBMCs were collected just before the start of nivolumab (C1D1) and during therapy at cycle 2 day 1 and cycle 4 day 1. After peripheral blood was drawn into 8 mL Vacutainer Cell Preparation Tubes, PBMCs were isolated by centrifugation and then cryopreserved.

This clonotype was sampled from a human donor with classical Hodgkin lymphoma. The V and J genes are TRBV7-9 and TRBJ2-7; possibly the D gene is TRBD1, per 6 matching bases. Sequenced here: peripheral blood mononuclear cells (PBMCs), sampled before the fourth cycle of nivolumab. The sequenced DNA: TGTGCCAGCAGCCGAACAGGGTACCGGGACGAGCAGTACTTC. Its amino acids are CASSRTGYRDEQYF. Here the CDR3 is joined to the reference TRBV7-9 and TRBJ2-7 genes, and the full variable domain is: DTGVSQNPRHKITKRGQNVTFRCDPISEHNRLYWYRQTLGQGPEFLTYFQNEAQLEKSRLLSDRFSAERPKGSFSTLEIQRTEQGDSAMYLCASSRTGYRDEQYFGPGTRLTVT.